A single T cell receptor beta chain is shown here with its context. V shed 0 bases and J shed 14 bases, with 3 bases lying between them. This CDR3 is built from 9 residues. Germline V gene sequence: CDR1 LGHDT, CDR2 YNNKEL (reference sequence). The data were taken from a study of control samples from healthy donors and cancer patients. Data came from immunoSEQ multiplex PCR; TCRdb stores just in-frame clones and leaves some out. The sample yields several thousand clones, around four fifths seen once. The source of this sequence is a female donor with lung cancer. The specimen sequenced was formalin-fixed, paraffin-embedded tissue. The chain joins TRBV3-1 (or the pseudogene TRBV3-2) to TRBJ2-3; D remains ambiguous. CDR3 loop: CASSQEAYF. CDR3 coding DNA: TGTGCCAGCAGCCAAGAGGCGTATTTT.